The clone carrying this TCR beta chain was detected only once. The antigen remains undetermined. A read error may be the cause here, since a much bigger clone is one base away. This sample was taken from a study of OX40 agonist ivuxolimab in advanced cancers. Overall study findings and caveats: By week 6 at 0.1 to 3.0 mg/kg, blood CD4+ and CD8+ T cells had expanded clonally.

TCRdb's table, derived via immunoSEQ multiplex PCR, lists solely in-frame clones and lacks some. The table has 70,000 to 80,000 clones, about 90% seen once. Trimming pared 8 bases from V and 8 bases from J, leaving 18 bases between. The germline V gene has CDR1 MNHEY and CDR2 SMNVEV (reference sequence). CDR3 length: 14 residues. Sequenced here: CD4+ or CD8+ T cells sorted from blood, sampled in a trial of the OX40 agonist ivuxolimab. The chain couples TRBV27 to TRBJ2-2; D perhaps matches TRBD2 (6 bases). This receptor was obtained from an adult with an advanced solid tumor such as melanoma, head and neck, liver or kidney cancer. This CDR3 is CASGKLEGLGELFF. The DNA of the CDR3 is TGTGCCAGCGGTAAACTGGAGGGGTTGGGGGAGCTGTTTTTT.